Described below is a single T cell receptor beta chain sequence and its context. Antigen unknown. TCRdb's table, derived via immunoSEQ multiplex PCR, lists solely in-frame clones and lacks some. In the table there are 1,100,000 or so clones, approximately 80% of which are singletons. These data are taken from a study of shared clonotypes between healthy human individuals. Study-wide findings and caveats: Rarefaction gave evidence that sorted-subset sequencing remained incomplete despite large depth.

V lost 5 bases and J 7 bases, leaving 15 bases between the germline ends. CDR1 and CDR2 from the germline V gene are SEHNR and FQNEAQ (reference sequence). This CDR3 has 14 amino acids. The chain has TRBV7-9 and TRBJ1-3; D is unresolved. Sequenced sample: memory CD4+ T cells from PBMCs. This sample's subset: CD45RA-negative fraction. This clonotype was obtained from a man aged 18-30 years in good health. Some clones in this sample may be carry-over from other donors' samples. CDR3 sequence: CASSPDLQKNTIYF. CDR3 sequence (DNA): TGTGCCAGCAGCCCGGACCTCCAGAAGAACACCATATATTTT.